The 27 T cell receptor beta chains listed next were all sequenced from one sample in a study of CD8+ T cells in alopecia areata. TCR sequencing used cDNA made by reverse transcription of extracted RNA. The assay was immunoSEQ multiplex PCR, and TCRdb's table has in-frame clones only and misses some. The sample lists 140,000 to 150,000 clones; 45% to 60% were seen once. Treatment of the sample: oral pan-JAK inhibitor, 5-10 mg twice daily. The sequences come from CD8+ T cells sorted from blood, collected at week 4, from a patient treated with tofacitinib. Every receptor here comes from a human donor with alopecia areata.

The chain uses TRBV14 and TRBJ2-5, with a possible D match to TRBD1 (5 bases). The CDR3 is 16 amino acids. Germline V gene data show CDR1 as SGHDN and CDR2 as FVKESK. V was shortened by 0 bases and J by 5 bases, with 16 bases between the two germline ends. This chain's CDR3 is CASSQELWQGQETQYF. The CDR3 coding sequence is TGTGCCAGCAGCCAAGAATTGTGGCAGGGCCAGGAGACCCAGTACTTC.

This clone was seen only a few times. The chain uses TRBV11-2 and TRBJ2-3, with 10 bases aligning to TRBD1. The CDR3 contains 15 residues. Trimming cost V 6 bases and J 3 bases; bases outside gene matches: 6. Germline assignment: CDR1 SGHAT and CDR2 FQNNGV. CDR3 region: CASSPTGGLTDTQYF. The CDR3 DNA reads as TGTGCCAGCAGTCCGACAGGGGGCTTAACAGATACGCAGTATTTT.

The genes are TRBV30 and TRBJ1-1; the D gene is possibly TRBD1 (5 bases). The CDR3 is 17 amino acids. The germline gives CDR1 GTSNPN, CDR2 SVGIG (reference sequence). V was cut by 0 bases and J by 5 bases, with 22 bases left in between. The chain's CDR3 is CAWSVARGTPLETEAFF. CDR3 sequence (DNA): TGTGCCTGGAGTGTAGCTAGAGGGACGCCCCTAGAGACTGAAGCTTTCTTT.

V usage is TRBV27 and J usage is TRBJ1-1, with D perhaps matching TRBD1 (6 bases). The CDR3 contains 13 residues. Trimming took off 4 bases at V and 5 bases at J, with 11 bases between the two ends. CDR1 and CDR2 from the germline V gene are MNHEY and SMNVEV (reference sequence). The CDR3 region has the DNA TGTGCCAGCAGTTCACAGGGCTGGACTGAAGCTTTCTTT. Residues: CASSSQGWTEAFF.

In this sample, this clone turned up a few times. As DNA, the CDR3 is TGTGCCAGCAGTTACAGGGGCGGGGACACTGAAGCTTTCTTT. Protein product: CASSYRGGDTEAFF. The rearrangement links TRBV6-5 to TRBJ1-1; D is possibly TRBD1 (5 bases). This CDR3 has 14 residues. The germline V and J ends were trimmed by 2 bases and 3 bases, with 10 bases remaining between them. Germline loops: CDR1 MNHEY, CDR2 SVGAGI.

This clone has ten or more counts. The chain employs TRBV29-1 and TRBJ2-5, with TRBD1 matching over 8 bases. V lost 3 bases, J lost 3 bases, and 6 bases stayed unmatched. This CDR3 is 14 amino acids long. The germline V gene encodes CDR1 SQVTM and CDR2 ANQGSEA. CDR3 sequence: CSVDTGQVEETQYF. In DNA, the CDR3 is TGCAGCGTTGACACGGGACAGGTAGAAGAGACCCAGTACTTC.

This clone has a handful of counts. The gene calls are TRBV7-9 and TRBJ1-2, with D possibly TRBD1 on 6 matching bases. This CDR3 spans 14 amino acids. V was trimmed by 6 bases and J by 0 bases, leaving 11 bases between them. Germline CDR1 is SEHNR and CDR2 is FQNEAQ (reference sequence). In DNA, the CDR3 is TGTGCCAGCAGACAGGGATCTGCTAACTATGGCTACACCTTC. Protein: CASRQGSANYGYTF. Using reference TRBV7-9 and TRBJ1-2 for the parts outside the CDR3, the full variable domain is DTGVSQNPRHKITKRGQNVTFRCDPISEHNRLYWYRQTLGQGPEFLTYFQNEAQLEKSRLLSDRFSAERPKGSFSTLEIQRTEQGDSAMYLCASRQGSANYGYTFGSGTRLTVV.

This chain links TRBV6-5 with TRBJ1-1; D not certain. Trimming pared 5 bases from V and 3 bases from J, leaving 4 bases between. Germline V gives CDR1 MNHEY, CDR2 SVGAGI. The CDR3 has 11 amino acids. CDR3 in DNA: TGTGCCAGCAGTGAATACACTGAAGCTTTCTTT. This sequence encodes CASSEYTEAFF.

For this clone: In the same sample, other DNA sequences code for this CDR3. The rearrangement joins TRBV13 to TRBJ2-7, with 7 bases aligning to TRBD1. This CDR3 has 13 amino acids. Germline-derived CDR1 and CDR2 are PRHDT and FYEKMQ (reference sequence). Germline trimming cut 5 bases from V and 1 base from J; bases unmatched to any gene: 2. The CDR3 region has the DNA TGTGCCAGCAGCCTCAGGGGGTCCTACGAGCAGTACTTC. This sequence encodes CASSLRGSYEQYF.

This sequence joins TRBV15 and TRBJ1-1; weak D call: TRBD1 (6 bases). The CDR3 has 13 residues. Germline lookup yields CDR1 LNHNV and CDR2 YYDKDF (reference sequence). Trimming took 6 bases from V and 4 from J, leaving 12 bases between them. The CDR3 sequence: CATRGAGATEAFF. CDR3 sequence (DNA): TGTGCCACCAGAGGCGCAGGGGCCACTGAAGCTTTCTTT.

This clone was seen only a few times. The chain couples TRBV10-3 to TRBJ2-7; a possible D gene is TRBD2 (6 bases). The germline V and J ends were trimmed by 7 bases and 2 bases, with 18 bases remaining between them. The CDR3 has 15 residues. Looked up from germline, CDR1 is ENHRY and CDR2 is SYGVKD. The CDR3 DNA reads TGTGCCATCAAGGGCATGGTGGGGGGAACCTACGAGCAGTACTTC. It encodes CAIKGMVGGTYEQYF.

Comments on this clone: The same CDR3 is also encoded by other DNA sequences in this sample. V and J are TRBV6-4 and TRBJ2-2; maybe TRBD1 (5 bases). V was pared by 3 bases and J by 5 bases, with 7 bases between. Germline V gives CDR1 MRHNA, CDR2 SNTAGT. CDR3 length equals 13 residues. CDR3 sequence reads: CASSEKGTGELFF. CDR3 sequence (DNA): TGTGCCAGCAGTGAGAAGGGGACCGGGGAGCTGTTTTTT.

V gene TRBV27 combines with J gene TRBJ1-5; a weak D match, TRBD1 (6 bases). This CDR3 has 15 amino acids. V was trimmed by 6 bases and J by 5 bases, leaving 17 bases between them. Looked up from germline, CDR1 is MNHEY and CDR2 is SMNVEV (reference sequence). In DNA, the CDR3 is TGTGCCAGCAGCTCACGGGACGGACAGTATCAGCCCCAGCATTTT. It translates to CASSSRDGQYQPQHF.

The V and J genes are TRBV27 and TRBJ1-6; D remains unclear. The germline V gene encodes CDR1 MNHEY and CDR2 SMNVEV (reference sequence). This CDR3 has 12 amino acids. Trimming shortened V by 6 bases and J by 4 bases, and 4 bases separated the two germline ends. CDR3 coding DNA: TGTGCCAGCAGGGCGTATAATTCACCCCTCCACTTT. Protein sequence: CASRAYNSPLHF.

Here the CDR3 reads CASSVSSGGPGETQYF. The DNA for the CDR3 is TGTGCCAGCAGCGTGTCTAGCGGGGGCCCTGGGGAGACCCAGTACTTC. This chain connects TRBV9 to TRBJ2-5; TRBD2 matches 10 bases. Germline V CDR1 and CDR2: SGDLS, YYNGEE. V lost 2 bases, J lost 5 bases, and 9 bases stayed unmatched. CDR3 length: 16 residues.

Here the CDR3 DNA reads TGTGCCAGCAGTGAGGACAGAAACTACAATGAGCAGTTCTTC. It translates to CASSEDRNYNEQFF. The chain is built from TRBV2 and TRBJ2-1; perhaps TRBD1 as D (6 bases). This CDR3 contains 14 residues. Germline values: CDR1 SNHLY, CDR2 FYNNEI. Between the trimmed V and J ends, which lost 3 bases and 3 bases, there was a span of 9 bases. The full variable domain, with the rest looked up from reference TRBV2 and TRBJ2-1, is EPEVTQTPSHQVTQMGQEVILRCVPISNHLYFYWYRQILGQKVEFLVSFYNNEISEKSEIFDDQFSVERPDGSNFTLKIRSTKLEDSAMYFCASSEDRNYNEQFFGPGTRLTVL.

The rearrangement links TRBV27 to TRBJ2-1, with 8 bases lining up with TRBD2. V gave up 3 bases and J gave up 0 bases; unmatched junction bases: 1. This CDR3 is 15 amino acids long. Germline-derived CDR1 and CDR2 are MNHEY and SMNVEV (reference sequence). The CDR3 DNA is TGTGCCAGCAGTTTTGCGGGGGGCTCCTACAATGAGCAGTTCTTC. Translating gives CASSFAGGSYNEQFF.

This chain's CDR3 is CASSEIPTSVADTQYF. In nucleotides, the CDR3 is TGTGCCAGCAGTGAAATTCCGACTAGCGTCGCAGATACGCAGTATTTT. The V gene is TRBV2, the J gene TRBJ2-3; 8 bases align to TRBD2. The CDR3 loop spans 16 amino acids. With V trimmed by 2 bases and J by 4 bases, 8 bases remained unmatched. CDR1 and CDR2 from the germline V gene are SNHLY and FYNNEI.

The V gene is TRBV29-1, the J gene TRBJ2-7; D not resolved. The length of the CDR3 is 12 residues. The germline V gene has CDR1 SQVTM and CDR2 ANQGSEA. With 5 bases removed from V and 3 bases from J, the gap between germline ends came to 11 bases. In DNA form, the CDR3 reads TGCAGCGTTAGTGGGGTTCTCTACGAGCAGTACTTC. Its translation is CSVSGVLYEQYF.

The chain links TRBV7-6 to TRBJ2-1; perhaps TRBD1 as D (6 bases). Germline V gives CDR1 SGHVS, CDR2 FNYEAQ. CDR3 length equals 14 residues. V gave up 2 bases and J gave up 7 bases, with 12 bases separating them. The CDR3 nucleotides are TGTGCCAGCAGCTTATTAAGGGGGACGAATGAGCAGTTCTTC. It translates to CASSLLRGTNEQFF.

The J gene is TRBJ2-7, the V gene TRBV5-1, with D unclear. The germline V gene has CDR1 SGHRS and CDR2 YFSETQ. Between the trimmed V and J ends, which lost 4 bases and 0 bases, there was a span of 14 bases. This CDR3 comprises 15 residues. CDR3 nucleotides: TGCGCCAGCAGCCACAGAAGCCCGTCCTCCTACGAGCAGTACTTC. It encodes CASSHRSPSSYEQYF.

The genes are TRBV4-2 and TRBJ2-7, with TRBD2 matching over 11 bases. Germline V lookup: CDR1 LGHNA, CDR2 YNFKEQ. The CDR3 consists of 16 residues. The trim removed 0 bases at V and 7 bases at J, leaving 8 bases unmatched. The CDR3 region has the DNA TGTGCCAGCAGCCAAGATGGCACTAGCGGGGGTCTTGAGCAGTACTTC. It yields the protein CASSQDGTSGGLEQYF.

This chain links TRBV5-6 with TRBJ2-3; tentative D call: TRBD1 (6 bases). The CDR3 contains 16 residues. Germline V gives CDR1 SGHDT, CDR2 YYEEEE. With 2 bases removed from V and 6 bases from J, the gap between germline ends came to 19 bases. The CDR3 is CASSLEGTPSVDTQYF. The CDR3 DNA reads TGTGCCAGCAGCTTAGAGGGGACACCGTCTGTGGATACGCAGTATTTT.

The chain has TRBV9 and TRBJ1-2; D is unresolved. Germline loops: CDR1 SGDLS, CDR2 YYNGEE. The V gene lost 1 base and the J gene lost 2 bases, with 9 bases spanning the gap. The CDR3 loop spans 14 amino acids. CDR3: CASSVTGDNYGYTF. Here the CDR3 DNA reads TGTGCCAGCAGCGTAACCGGAGACAACTATGGCTACACCTTC.

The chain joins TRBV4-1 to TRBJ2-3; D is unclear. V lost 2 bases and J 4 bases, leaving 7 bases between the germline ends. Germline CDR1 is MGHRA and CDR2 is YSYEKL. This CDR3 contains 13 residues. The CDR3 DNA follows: TGCGCCAGCAGCCAAAGACGGTCAGATACGCAGTATTTT. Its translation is CASSQRRSDTQYF.

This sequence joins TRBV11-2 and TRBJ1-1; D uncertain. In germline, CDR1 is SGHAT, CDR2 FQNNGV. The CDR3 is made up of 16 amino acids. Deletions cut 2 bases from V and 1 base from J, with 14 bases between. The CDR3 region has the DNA TGTGCCAGCAGCTTATGGGATCTCCTGGGGAACACTGAAGCTTTCTTT. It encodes CASSLWDLLGNTEAFF. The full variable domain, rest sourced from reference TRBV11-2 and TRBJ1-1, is EAGVAQSPRYKIIEKRQSVAFWCNPISGHATLYWYQQILGQGPKLLIQFQNNGVVDDSQLPKDRFSAERLKGVDSTLKIQPAKLEDSAVYLCASSLWDLLGNTEAFFGQGTRLTVV.

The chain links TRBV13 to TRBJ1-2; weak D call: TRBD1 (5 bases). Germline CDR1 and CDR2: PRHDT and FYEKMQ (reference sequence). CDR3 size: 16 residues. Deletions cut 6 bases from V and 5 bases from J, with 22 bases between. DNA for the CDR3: TGTGCCAGCAGTCCAACTTGGGCAGGGAGGTGGTATGGCTACACCTTC. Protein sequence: CASSPTWAGRWYGYTF.